This entry is about one T cell receptor beta chain. Its specificity is not known. This entry belongs to a study of cytomegalovirus exposure and HLA in healthy donors. Study-level findings and limits: HLA allele associations emerged for around 15,000 TCR beta sequences in a later analysis, at 0.05 false discovery rate. A highly shared variant cluster was judged a likely technical artifact.

Healthy bone marrow donors supplied every sample. At sampling all donors were nominally healthy, likely with unrecorded immune exposures. The germline CDR1 and CDR2 sequences are LGHNA and YSLEER. The V segment lost 2 bases and the J segment 0 bases; nucleotides outside the gene matches: 1. The CDR3 is 17 amino acids. Use of 60 Vbeta and 13 Jbeta primers characterized the PCR. The table came from immunoSEQ multiplex PCR; TCRdb's copy has only in-frame clones and leaves some out. In the table there are around 120,000 clones, roughly 79% of which are singletons. Sequencing input: PBMCs. J is TRBJ2-2 and V is TRBV4-3; TRBD2 matches 12 bases. The receptor was isolated from a woman aged 45-65 years in good health and CMV-seronegative. CDR3 residues: CASSQRLAGANTGELFF. In nucleotides, the CDR3 is TGCGCCAGCAGCCAACGACTAGCGGGGGCGAACACCGGGGAGCTGTTTTTT.